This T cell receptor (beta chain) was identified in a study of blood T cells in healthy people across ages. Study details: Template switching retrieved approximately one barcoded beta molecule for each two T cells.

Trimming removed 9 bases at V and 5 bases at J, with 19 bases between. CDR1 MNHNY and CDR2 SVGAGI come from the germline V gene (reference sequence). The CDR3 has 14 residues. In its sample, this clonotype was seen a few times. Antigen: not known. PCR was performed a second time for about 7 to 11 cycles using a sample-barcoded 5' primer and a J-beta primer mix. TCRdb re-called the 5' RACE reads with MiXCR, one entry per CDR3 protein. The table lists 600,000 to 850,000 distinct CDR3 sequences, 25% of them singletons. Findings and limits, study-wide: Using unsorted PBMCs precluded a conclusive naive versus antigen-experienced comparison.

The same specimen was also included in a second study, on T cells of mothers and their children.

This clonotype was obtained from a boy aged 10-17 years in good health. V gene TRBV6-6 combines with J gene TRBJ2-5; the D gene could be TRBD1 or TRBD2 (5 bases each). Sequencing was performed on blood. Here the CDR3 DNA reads TGTGCCAGTTTTGACCCAGGGTGGGGGGAGACCCAGTACTTC. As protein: CASFDPGWGETQYF.